These 28 T cell receptor beta chains originate from one sample sequenced in a study of spatial heterogeneity in lung cancer. TCRdb called the 5' RACE reads again in MiXCR, with one record for every CDR3 protein. Of around 110,000 distinct CDR3 sequences listed, 9.5% to 15% were seen once; the top ten hold over 15%. The time point: blood at routine non-recurrence follow-up after resection. In each case, whole RNA from tumor, nontumor lung or frozen PBMC was sequenced unsorted. This material consisted of PBMCs, taken at follow-up. The receptors stem from a male donor with early-stage non-small cell lung cancer.

This clonotype has a count of ten or more. The V and J genes are TRBV6-2 or TRBV6-3 and TRBJ2-3; D call uncertain. The germline V gene has CDR1 MNHEY and CDR2 SVGEGT. The CDR3 is made up of 12 amino acids. Trimming took off 5 bases at V and 5 bases at J, with 8 bases between the two ends. CDR3 sequence reads: CASSPRIDTQYF. The CDR3 coding sequence is TGTGCCAGCAGTCCCCGAATAGATACGCAGTATTTT.

V usage is TRBV28 and J usage is TRBJ1-4; possibly TRBD1 for D (6 bases). Germline loops: CDR1 MDHEN, CDR2 SYDVKM. V lost 8 bases and J 10 bases, leaving 17 bases between the germline ends. The CDR3 contains 13 residues. The CDR3 protein is CASLQERGGKLFF. CDR3 in DNA: TGTGCCAGCCTACAGGAAAGAGGGGGAAAACTGTTTTTT.

The chain has TRBV4-1 and TRBJ1-5; D is unclear. Per germline, CDR1 MGHRA and CDR2 YSYEKL. The V and J ends lost 0 bases and 1 base respectively, with 10 bases between them. The CDR3 consists of 16 residues. The CDR3 loop is CASSQEPGISNQPQHF. Written as DNA, the CDR3 is TGCGCCAGCAGCCAAGAACCGGGGATAAGCAATCAGCCCCAGCATTTT.

The rearrangement joins TRBV10-3 to TRBJ1-2, with unresolved D. V lost 4 bases to trimming and J lost 4 bases, with 7 bases between them. The CDR3 is 12 amino acids. CDR1 ENHRY and CDR2 SYGVKD come from the germline V gene. The CDR3 region has the DNA TGTGCCATCAGTGGCAGACCCTATGGCTACACCTTC. The encoded protein is CAISGRPYGYTF.

The CDR3 reads CAIRATGSPLHF. In nucleotides, the CDR3 is TGTGCCATCAGAGCTACAGGGTCACCCCTCCACTTT. The chain uses TRBV10-3 and TRBJ1-6; tentative D call: TRBD1 (6 bases). The CDR3 contains 12 residues. Germline V gene lookup returns CDR1 ENHRY and CDR2 SYGVKD. V dropped 6 bases and J dropped 10 bases, with 10 bases sitting between them.

This clonotype was found many times. J is TRBJ2-7 and V is TRBV5-5; a possible D gene is TRBD1 (5 bases). The V gene's germline CDR1 is SGHKS and CDR2 YYEKEE (reference sequence). V lost 0 bases and J 2 bases, leaving 12 bases between the germline ends. The CDR3 extends over 15 amino acids. CDR3 amino acids: CASSLATGDPYEQYF. Here the CDR3 DNA reads TGTGCCAGCAGCTTGGCTACAGGTGACCCCTACGAGCAGTACTTC.

The V and J genes are TRBV25-1 and TRBJ1-2, with TRBD1 as a possible D gene (5 bases). Between the trimmed V and J ends, which lost 2 bases and 0 bases, there was a span of 7 bases. This CDR3 is built from 14 residues. The V gene's germline CDR1 is MGHDK and CDR2 SYGVNS. CDR3 bases: TGTGCCAGCAGTGAAGGGGCCCCTAACTATGGCTACACCTTC. Its protein product is CASSEGAPNYGYTF.

The chain employs TRBV6-6 and TRBJ2-2; perhaps TRBD2 as D (7 bases). This CDR3 spans 13 amino acids. The germline CDR1 and CDR2 sequences are MNHNY and SVGAGI (reference sequence). The DNA of the CDR3 is TGTGCGAGCGGGGCGGGGGCAGGCGGGGAGCTGTTTTTT. It yields the protein CASGAGAGGELFF.

This clonotype turned up a few times. CDR3 nucleotides: TGCAGTGCTAGAGAGTTCAGCGGAGGGAGCACAGATACGCAGTATTTT. This gives the protein CSAREFSGGSTDTQYF. The chain recombines TRBV20-1 with TRBJ2-3, with D perhaps matching TRBD2 (6 bases). CDR3 length equals 16 residues. The ends were cut back, 0 bases at V and 0 bases at J, with 13 bases in the middle. Per the germline V gene, CDR1 is DFQATT and CDR2 is SNEGSKA (reference sequence).

There are a few counts of this clonotype. The chain combines TRBV27 with TRBJ2-7; no clear D. The length of the CDR3 is 12 residues. Trimming pared 7 bases from V and 7 bases from J, leaving 14 bases between. CDR1 and CDR2 (germline): MNHEY, SMNVEV (reference sequence). The CDR3 loop is CASKGVAHEQYF. CDR3 DNA sequence: TGTGCCAGCAAAGGAGTTGCACATGAGCAGTACTTC.

CDR3 protein: CASSLTSGGNEQYF. CDR3 nucleotide sequence: TGTGCCAGCAGCCTTACTAGCGGGGGCAACGAGCAGTACTTC. This chain joins TRBV11-2 and TRBJ2-7, with TRBD2 identical over 11 bases. V was clipped by 5 bases and J by 5 bases; unmatched bases: 5. The CDR3 covers 14 residues. Germline loops: CDR1 SGHAT, CDR2 FQNNGV.

The chain is built from TRBV20-1 and TRBJ1-6; no firm D call. The CDR3 spans 15 residues. From germline, CDR1 is DFQATT and CDR2 SNEGSKA (reference sequence). The ends were cut back, 0 bases at V and 7 bases at J, with 13 bases in the middle. CDR3 sequence: CSARDGGRQNSPLHF. In nucleotides, the CDR3 is TGCAGTGCTAGAGATGGCGGCAGGCAAAATTCACCCCTCCACTTT.

This clonotype was seen a handful of times. This may be a read error: a much more frequent sequence differs by one nucleotide. The chain couples TRBV12-3 or TRBV12-4 to TRBJ2-2, with no clear D. Trimming took off 3 bases at V and 1 base at J, with 3 bases between the two ends. There are 13 residues in the CDR3. In DNA, the CDR3 is TGTGCCAGCAGTTTCTGGAACACCGGGGAGCTGTTTTTT. Translated: CASSFWNTGELFF.

The genes are TRBV7-2 and TRBJ2-7; possibly TRBD1 for D (5 bases). Trimming pared 1 base from V and 3 bases from J, leaving 13 bases between. In germline, CDR1 is SGHTA, CDR2 FQGNSA. The CDR3 has 15 residues. The CDR3: CASSLDGAGNYEQYF. In nucleotides, the CDR3 is TGTGCCAGCAGCTTAGATGGGGCAGGGAACTACGAGCAGTACTTC.

The rearrangement uses TRBV9 and TRBJ2-2, with 11 bases matching TRBD2. CDR3 length equals 17 residues. J lost 0 bases, V lost 4 bases, and 5 bases had no gene match. Germline loops: CDR1 SGDLS, CDR2 YYNGEE. This CDR3 reads CASSRTSGGTNTGELFF. CDR3 nucleotide sequence: TGTGCCAGCAGCAGAACTAGCGGGGGAACGAACACCGGGGAGCTGTTTTTT.

The chain links TRBV29-1 to TRBJ2-1; 9 nucleotides match TRBD2. Germline CDR1 is SQVTM and CDR2 is ANQGSEA. The J segment lost 6 bases and the V segment lost 7 bases, leaving 7 bases of the junction unmatched. This CDR3 is built from 13 residues. The CDR3 region is CSEAGGRFNEQFF. The CDR3 nucleotides are TGCAGCGAGGCGGGGGGGCGATTCAATGAGCAGTTCTTC.

V and J are TRBV20-1 and TRBJ1-5; tentatively, D is TRBD1 (6 bases). V was cut by 0 bases and J by 7 bases, with 16 bases left in between. From germline, CDR1 is DFQATT and CDR2 SNEGSKA (reference sequence). The CDR3 loop spans 15 amino acids. DNA of the CDR3: TGCAGTGCTAGAGATTCATGGGGGGCTGGGCAGCCCCAGCATTTT. Its protein is CSARDSWGAGQPQHF.

The J gene is TRBJ1-5, the V gene TRBV6-6, with D perhaps TRBD1 (6 bases). The V gene lost 6 bases and the J gene lost 4 bases, with 10 bases spanning the gap. CDR1 is MNHNY and CDR2 is SVGAGI in the germline V gene (reference sequence). The CDR3 has 13 amino acids. CDR3: CASRTQGNQPQHF. The CDR3 coding sequence is TGTGCCAGCAGGACACAGGGAAATCAGCCCCAGCATTTT.

The V and J genes are TRBV20-1 and TRBJ1-5, with a weak D call TRBD1 (6 bases). The CDR3 consists of 14 residues. The germline V gene has CDR1 DFQATT and CDR2 SNEGSKA (reference sequence). V lost 6 bases and J lost 1, with 13 bases in between. This chain's CDR3 is CSALPGQSNQPQHF. The DNA of the CDR3 is TGCAGTGCCCTACCCGGACAGAGCAATCAGCCCCAGCATTTT.

This clonotype showed up just a few times. This chain uses TRBV6-6 with TRBJ2-1, with TRBD2 as a possible D gene (6 bases). V dropped 2 bases and J dropped 5 bases, with 7 bases sitting between them. This CDR3 has 13 residues. CDR1 MNHNY and CDR2 SVGAGI come from the germline V gene (reference sequence). Written as DNA, the CDR3 is TGTGCCAGCAGTTACGGACTAAACAATGAGCAGTTCTTC. Protein sequence: CASSYGLNNEQFF.

The chain combines TRBV11-2 with TRBJ1-2; D remains ambiguous. CDR1 is SGHAT, CDR2 FQNNGV, per germline. The CDR3 loop spans 10 amino acids. The V and J ends lost 5 bases and 9 bases respectively, with 7 bases between them. For the CDR3, the DNA is TGTGCCAGCAGCCCTGCGCGCTACACCTTC. Encoded protein: CASSPARYTF.

This clonotype was detected many times. V and J are TRBV6-6 and TRBJ1-1; D remains unclear. The CDR3 has 13 amino acids. Germline V CDR1 and CDR2: MNHNY, SVGAGI (reference sequence). V gave up 6 bases and J gave up 2 bases, with 10 bases separating them. This CDR3 is CASRLLTNTEAFF. The DNA of the CDR3 is TGTGCCAGCAGACTACTTACTAACACTGAAGCTTTCTTT.

This clonotype was counted a few times. CDR3 bases: TGCAGTGCTAGATTGGGCAGGGACTACTACGAGCAGTACTTC. Translation gives CSARLGRDYYEQYF. V gene TRBV20-1 combines with J gene TRBJ2-7, with 7 bases identical to TRBD2. The V and J ends lost 2 bases and 3 bases, in that order; junction bases with no gene match: 7. The CDR3 covers 14 residues. Germline V gene sequence: CDR1 DFQATT, CDR2 SNEGSKA (reference sequence).

This clonotype was recorded a few times. CDR3 sequence reads: CASTAAGNTIYF. CDR3 in DNA: TGTGCCAGCACGGCAGCTGGAAACACCATATATTTT. The rearrangement joins TRBV3-1 to TRBJ1-3; D gene ambiguous. Germline loops: CDR1 LGHDT, CDR2 YNNKEL (reference sequence). The CDR3 contains 12 residues. V shed 7 bases and J shed 2 bases, with 6 bases lying between them.

The chain recombines TRBV7-9 with TRBJ2-7; D unresolved. The V gene lost 5 bases and the J gene lost 3 bases, with 14 bases spanning the gap. Germline CDR1 reads SEHNR; CDR2 reads FQNEAQ (reference sequence). The CDR3 spans 14 residues. CDR3 sequence (DNA): TGTGCCAGCAGCCCCCGGGCTGCTCTCTACGAGCAGTACTTC. Residues: CASSPRAALYEQYF.

The table lists this clonotype with many counts. This rearrangement joins TRBV5-1 to TRBJ1-1; D is undetermined. Trimming shortened V by 4 bases and J by 4 bases, and 14 bases separated the two germline ends. Germline CDR1 reads SGHRS; CDR2 reads YFSETQ. This CDR3 is 14 amino acids long. The CDR3 spells CASSIREGGTEAFF. CDR3 nucleotides: TGCGCCAGCAGCATACGCGAGGGCGGCACTGAAGCTTTCTTT.

V and J are TRBV20-1 and TRBJ1-6; 7 bases are shared with TRBD1. Germline CDR1 reads DFQATT; CDR2 reads SNEGSKA (reference sequence). The trim removed 6 bases at V and 0 bases at J, leaving 14 bases unmatched. This CDR3 has 18 residues. CDR3 DNA sequence: TGCAGTGCAGTAAGGAGACAGGGAGGACGCTCCTATAATTCACCCCTCCACTTT. Translation gives CSAVRRQGGRSYNSPLHF.

V is TRBV18 and J is TRBJ2-7, with TRBD1 matching over 10 bases. V dropped 3 bases and J dropped 3; count of bases not matched to a gene: 2. This CDR3 spans 14 amino acids. CDR1 and CDR2 (germline): KGHSH, LQKENI. The CDR3 here is CASSPGTGDYEQYF. The CDR3 nucleotides read TGTGCCAGCTCACCCGGGACAGGGGACTACGAGCAGTACTTC.